This T cell receptor beta chain was recorded in a study of cytomegalovirus exposure and HLA in healthy donors. Study background: Earlier findings included more than 95 million unique TCR beta sequences obtained from around 180 million T cells.

CDR3 size: 18 residues. CDR1 is PRHDT and CDR2 is FYEKMQ in the germline V gene (reference sequence). The trim removed 0 bases at V and 3 bases at J, leaving 6 bases unmatched. This clone was recorded only once. Its antigen is still unknown. Donors had nominal health at sampling but likely had unrecorded immune exposures. Primers included in the PCR were 60 Vbeta and 13 Jbeta primers. Using immunoSEQ multiplex PCR, the repertoire was profiled, and TCRdb retains in-frame clones only, with some absent. The data show about 200,000 clones, roughly 80% seen once. Study outcomes and limitations: V segments that were indistinguishable, TRBV6-2 and TRBV6-3 among them, were omitted from analysis.

This sequence originates from a man aged 40-49 years in good health and CMV-seropositive. The specimen was PBMCs. V and J are TRBV13 and TRBJ2-2; TRBD1 aligns across 11 bases. CDR3 DNA sequence: TGTGCCAGCAGCTTAGGGGGGGGACAGGGGGACTACACCGGGGAGCTGTTTTTT. It codes for CASSLGGGQGDYTGELFF.